A selection of T cell receptor beta chains follows, all from one sample in a study of beta chain features in type 1 diabetes. Profiling relied on immunoSEQ multiplex PCR, and the TCRdb table lists in-frame clones only, not all of them. This table holds hundreds of thousands of clones, around 13% found once. Sequencing was carried out using naive CD4+ T cells from blood. Receptor source: a man aged 25-45 years in good health. Each CDR3 is given with its conserved first and last residue. The order of the fields is CDR3 length, J gene, clone size, D gene, V gene, CDR3 protein, CDR3 DNA. D genes are given only for firm matches. Part of the rows lack a size; the others show once, few, many or a class for expanded clones.

13,TRBJ1-2,few,-,TRBV6-5,CASSYSAQHGYTF,TGTGCCAGCAGTTACTCTGCCCAACATGGCTACACCTTC
13,TRBJ2-2,few,-,TRBV7-2,CASSLPGPGELFF,TGTGCCAGCAGCTTACCGGGGCCCGGGGAGCTGTTTTTT
13,TRBJ1-1,-,-,TRBV7-2,CASSLVGLTEAFF,TGTGCCAGCAGCTTAGTCGGACTCACTGAAGCTTTCTTT
15,TRBJ1-4,few,-,TRBV9,CASSVDRGRGEKLFF,TGTGCCAGCAGCGTAGACCGAGGGCGCGGTGAAAAACTGTTTTTT
12,TRBJ2-7,few,-,TRBV10-3,CAISGAGYEQYF,TGTGCCATCTCCGGGGCTGGGTACGAGCAGTACTTC
16,TRBJ1-4,-,TRBD1,TRBV30,CACTLWTGPTNEKLFF,TGTGCCTGTACCCTTTGGACAGGGCCAACTAATGAAAAACTGTTTTTT
15,TRBJ2-6,few,-,TRBV7-2,CASSRGQAGANVLTF,TGTGCCAGCAGTAGAGGGCAGGCTGGGGCCAACGTCCTGACTTTC
14,TRBJ2-1,-,TRBD1,TRBV5-4,CASSLEQGANEQFF,TGTGCCAGCAGCTTGGAACAGGGGGCGAATGAGCAGTTCTTC
14,TRBJ1-3,-,-,TRBV5-1,CASSLAGQGNTIYF,TGCGCCAGCAGCTTGGCAGGACAGGGAAACACCATATATTTT
17,TRBJ2-1,few,-,TRBV9,CASSVGMIATSYNEQFF,TGTGCCAGCAGCGTAGGAATGATTGCTACCTCCTACAATGAGCAGTTCTTC
12,TRBJ2-5,-,-,TRBV7-9,CASSLADETQYF,TGTGCCAGCAGTCTAGCTGATGAGACCCAGTACTTC
13,TRBJ2-1,-,-,TRBV9,CASSLQGYNEQFF,TGTGCCAGCAGCTTACAGGGTTACAATGAGCAGTTCTTC
14,TRBJ2-1,few,-,TRBV30,CAWSMGVVDNEQFF,TGTGCCTGGAGTATGGGTGTGGTAGATAATGAGCAGTTCTTC
14,TRBJ1-4,-,-,TRBV5-6,CASSRDVTNEKLFF,TGTGCCAGCAGCCGTGACGTTACGAATGAAAAACTGTTTTTT
14,TRBJ2-3,-,-,TRBV5-6,CASSPTPTTDTQYF,TGTGCCAGCAGCCCAACTCCGACTACAGATACGCAGTATTTT
13,TRBJ2-3,few,-,TRBV2,CASGTKSTDTQYF,TGTGCCAGCGGGACCAAAAGCACAGATACGCAGTATTTT
10,TRBJ2-7,-,-,TRBV20-1,CSARLDEQYF,TGCAGTGCAAGACTAGACGAGCAGTACTTC
13,TRBJ2-7,-,-,TRBV7-9,CASSPRDSHEQYF,TGTGCCAGCAGCCCGAGAGACAGTCACGAGCAGTACTTC
14,TRBJ2-3,-,-,TRBV2,CASRVGSTTDTQYF,TGTGCCAGCAGGGTGGGGAGTACCACAGATACGCAGTATTTT
14,TRBJ2-3,-,TRBD2,TRBV7-2,CASSPLAGTDTQYF,TGTGCCAGCAGCCCACTAGCGGGCACAGATACGCAGTATTTT
16,TRBJ2-2,few,-,TRBV30,CAWLHTGMPYTGELFF,TGTGCCTGGTTACACACAGGGATGCCGTACACCGGGGAGCTGTTTTTT
11,TRBJ1-2,-,-,TRBV19,CASSSQETYTF,TGTGCCAGTAGTTCTCAGGAAACCTACACCTTC
17,TRBJ1-1,few,-,TRBV28,CASSLGYSVGAGTEAFF,TGTGCCAGCAGCCTGGGGTATAGTGTGGGGGCTGGGACTGAAGCTTTCTTT
11,TRBJ1-2,-,-,TRBV30,CAWSVGRGYTF,TGTGCCTGGAGTGTAGGGCGGGGCTACACCTTC
13,TRBJ1-2,-,-,TRBV19,CASSNSHTPGYTF,TGTGCCAGTAGTAACAGTCACACCCCTGGCTACACCTTC
14,TRBJ1-1,-,-,TRBV6-1,CASSERGANTEAFF,TGTGCCAGCAGTGAAAGGGGGGCGAACACTGAAGCTTTCTTT
14,TRBJ2-7,-,TRBD1,TRBV5-4,CASSQGQGGYEQYF,TGTGCCAGCAGCCAGGGACAGGGTGGCTACGAGCAGTACTTC
18,TRBJ2-6,few,TRBD1,TRBV9,CASSVDRGGYSGANVLTF,TGTGCCAGCAGCGTAGACAGGGGTGGGTACTCTGGGGCCAACGTCCTGACTTTC
13,TRBJ2-3,few,-,TRBV9,CASSVGSGDTQYF,TGTGCCAGCAGCGTAGGGTCTGGAGATACGCAGTATTTT
11,TRBJ1-1,-,-,TRBV6-5,CASKTVTEAFF,TGTGCCAGCAAAACGGTGACTGAAGCTTTCTTT
17,TRBJ2-1,-,-,TRBV9,CASSAGTPTLSYNEQFF,TGTGCCAGCAGCGCTGGGACACCCACTTTATCCTACAATGAGCAGTTCTTC
15,TRBJ1-2,few,TRBD1,TRBV7-6,CASSLGTGGNYGYTF,TGTGCCAGCAGCTTAGGGACAGGGGGGAACTATGGCTACACCTTC
16,TRBJ2-5,few,-,TRBV5-4,CASSYLVVGGGETQYF,TGTGCCAGCAGCTACCTAGTAGTGGGGGGAGGAGAGACCCAGTACTTC
15,TRBJ2-7,few,-,TRBV10-3,CAISESRQGRNEQYF,TGTGCCATCAGTGAGTCGAGGCAGGGGAGGAACGAGCAGTACTTC
13,TRBJ2-5,-,-,TRBV15,CATSRDTQETQYF,TGTGCCACCAGCAGAGATACTCAAGAGACCCAGTACTTC
14,TRBJ1-1,-,TRBD1,TRBV5-4,CASSMGTESVGAFF,TGTGCCAGCAGTATGGGGACAGAATCGGTTGGGGCTTTCTTT
16,TRBJ2-3,few,-,TRBV7-9,CASSFAPSRGTDTQYF,TGTGCCAGCAGCTTCGCTCCTAGCAGGGGCACAGATACGCAGTATTTT
14,TRBJ1-3,-,-,TRBV28,CASTEHSSGNTIYF,TGTGCCAGCACCGAACACTCCTCTGGAAACACCATATATTTT
16,TRBJ2-3,few,TRBD1,TRBV9,CASSGAGTGRTDTQYF,TGTGCCAGCAGCGGGGCCGGGACAGGACGCACAGATACGCAGTATTTT
13,TRBJ2-1,-,-,TRBV5-6,CASSMTVYNEQFF,TGTGCCAGCAGCATGACAGTGTACAATGAGCAGTTCTTC
16,TRBJ1-2,-,-,TRBV9,CASSVAPYREYYGYTF,TGTGCCAGCAGCGTAGCCCCATACAGAGAGTATTATGGCTACACCTTC